The TCR beta chain under discussion was sequenced for a study of beta chain features in type 1 diabetes. Study as a whole: Patient and healthy donor groups were alike in age, gender and cell yields. The number of sorted cells examined across all samples was under 140,000,000.

The sequenced template was cDNA made from the entire isolated RNA. The protocol was immunoSEQ multiplex PCR, while the TCRdb copy is restricted to in-frame clones and leaves out a portion. Here the sample spans fewer than 300,000 clones, around 9.9% being singletons. General study findings and limits: Patients with Type 1 diabetes showed moderately but significantly shorter TCRB CDR3s in all four CD4+ subsets.

This clone has a handful of counts. The antigen remains unidentified. The receptor comes from a man aged 25 to 40 with type 1 diabetes. The source material was naive CD4+ T cells from blood.

The CDR3 sequence: CASSSGQTSSGNTIYF. The CDR3 bases are TGTGCCAGCTCATCGGGACAGACGAGCTCTGGAAACACCATATATTTT. The chain joins TRBV18 to TRBJ1-3, with 7 positions matching TRBD1. Germline assignment: CDR1 KGHSH and CDR2 LQKENI. Trimming removed 5 bases from V and 0 bases from J; junction bases left unmatched: 7. The CDR3 covers 16 residues.